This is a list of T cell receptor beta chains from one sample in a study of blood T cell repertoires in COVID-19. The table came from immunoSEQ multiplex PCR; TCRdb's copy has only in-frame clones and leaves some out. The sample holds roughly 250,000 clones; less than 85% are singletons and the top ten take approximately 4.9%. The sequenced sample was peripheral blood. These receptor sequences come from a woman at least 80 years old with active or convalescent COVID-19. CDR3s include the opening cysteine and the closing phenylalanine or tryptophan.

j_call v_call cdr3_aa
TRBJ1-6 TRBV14 CASSRLAGDTYNSPLHF
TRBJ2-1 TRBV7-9 CASSLGFGGTGANNEQFF
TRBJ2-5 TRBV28 CASSPSLAGVETQYF
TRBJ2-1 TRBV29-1 CSVRRDRGLSEQFF
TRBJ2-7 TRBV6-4 CASSNDKKQYF
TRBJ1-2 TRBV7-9 CASSPVLLGDGYTF
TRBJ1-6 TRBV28 CASSSGTGYSPLHF
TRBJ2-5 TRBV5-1 CASSFSTGNEETQYF
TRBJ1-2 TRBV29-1 CSVERQGPNLGYTF
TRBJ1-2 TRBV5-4 CASSQGDRVGGYTF
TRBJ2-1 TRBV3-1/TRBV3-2 CASSPGTSGISSYNEQFF
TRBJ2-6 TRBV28 CASSLYQTGGNVLTF
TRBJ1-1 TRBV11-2 CASSLITGGYGEAFF
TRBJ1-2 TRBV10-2 CASSERFDNLRGYTF
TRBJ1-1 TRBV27 CASSFNTWSAEAFF